A single sample gave rise to the 17 T cell receptor beta chains below, sequenced in a study of CD8 T cells in Susac syndrome. Random hexamers were used to reverse transcribe the RNA input (about 0.45 to 1 ug). TCRdb ran MiXCR on the immunoSEQ multiplex PCR reads and lists one entry per CDR3 protein. Of about 150,000 distinct CDR3 sequences listed, approximately 95% are singletons. The sample was CD4+ T cells from PBMCs. The receptor set was obtained from a human donor with Susac syndrome.

The chain combines TRBV29-1 with TRBJ2-5; D uncertain. The V gene's germline CDR1 is SQVTM and CDR2 ANQGSEA. This CDR3 is 11 amino acids long. V was clipped by 2 bases and J by 4 bases, with 5 bases between them. The CDR3 loop reads CSVERGETQYF. CDR3 DNA sequence: TGCAGCGTTGAACGTGGAGAGACCCAGTACTTC.

The genes are TRBV9 and TRBJ1-2; a weak D match, TRBD1 (5 bases). Between the trimmed V and J ends, which lost 4 bases and 4 bases, there was a span of 20 bases. The CDR3 totals 16 residues. The germline gives CDR1 SGDLS, CDR2 YYNGEE. This CDR3 reads CASSFSDSARTYGYTF. The CDR3 coding sequence is TGTGCCAGCAGCTTCTCTGACAGCGCCCGGACCTATGGCTACACCTTC. The full variable domain, with the rest looked up from reference TRBV9 and TRBJ1-2, is DSGVTQTPKHLITATGQRVTLRCSPRSGDLSVYWYQQSLDQGLQFLIQYYNGEERAKGNILERFSAQQFPDLHSELNLSSLELGDSALYFCASSFSDSARTYGYTFGSGTRLTVV.

The V call is TRBV20-1, the J call TRBJ2-3; D gene ambiguous. Per germline, CDR1 DFQATT and CDR2 SNEGSKA (reference sequence). Trimming took 6 bases from V and 4 from J, leaving 14 bases between them. This CDR3 has 13 residues. CDR3 DNA: TGCAGTGCGGGCAGATCCCCCGCAGATACGCAGTATTTT. This sequence encodes CSAGRSPADTQYF.

V is TRBV7-9 and J is TRBJ2-1; no clear D gene. This CDR3 contains 15 residues. With 5 bases removed from V and 4 bases from J, the gap between germline ends came to 15 bases. Per germline, CDR1 SEHNR and CDR2 FQNEAQ (reference sequence). The CDR3 is CASSPPLLVYNEQFF. For the CDR3, the DNA is TGTGCCAGCAGCCCCCCCCTACTGGTTTACAATGAGCAGTTCTTC.

This chain uses TRBV29-1 with TRBJ1-4; 7 nucleotides align to TRBD1. The trim removed 7 bases at V and 8 bases at J, leaving 7 bases unmatched. The CDR3 extends over 12 amino acids. Germline assignment: CDR1 SQVTM and CDR2 ANQGSEA. Here the CDR3 reads CSGQGSSEKLFF. The CDR3 bases are TGCAGCGGACAGGGCAGTAGCGAAAAACTGTTTTTT.

This chain joins TRBV9 and TRBJ2-1; D call uncertain. Trimming took 0 bases from V and 0 from J, leaving 10 bases between them. The CDR3 is made up of 16 amino acids. The germline V gene encodes CDR1 SGDLS and CDR2 YYNGEE. The CDR3 DNA reads as TGTGCCAGCAGCGTAGGACATGGCAGCTCCTACAATGAGCAGTTCTTC. Protein: CASSVGHGSSYNEQFF.

V is TRBV3-1 and J is TRBJ1-1, with TRBD1 matching 10 bases. Losses at the gene ends were 3 bases for V and 7 bases for J; bases not matched to a gene: 5. Germline assignment: CDR1 LGHDT and CDR2 YNNKEL (reference sequence). The CDR3 covers 14 residues. The CDR3 protein is CASSQTGGNGEAFF. CDR3 in DNA: TGTGCCAGCAGCCAGACAGGGGGCAACGGTGAAGCTTTCTTT.

The rearrangement uses TRBV20-1 and TRBJ2-2, with TRBD1 matching 12 bases. The length of the CDR3 is 15 residues. J gave up 6 bases and V 3 bases, and 5 bases lay outside the gene matches. CDR1 is DFQATT, CDR2 SNEGSKA, per germline (reference sequence). This chain's CDR3 is CSASRRDRGPGELFF. CDR3 bases: TGCAGTGCTAGTAGAAGGGACAGGGGGCCCGGGGAGCTGTTTTTT.

The rearrangement uses TRBV15 and TRBJ2-6; D not resolved. V shed 5 bases and J shed 1 base, with 12 bases lying between them. CDR1 is LNHNV, CDR2 YYDKDF, per germline (reference sequence). The CDR3 has 16 amino acids. The CDR3 sequence is CATSFRGGSGANVLTF. For the CDR3, the DNA is TGTGCCACCAGCTTCCGCGGTGGGTCTGGGGCCAACGTCCTGACTTTC.

The rearrangement links TRBV13 to TRBJ1-2; D is unresolved. Trimming shortened V by 5 bases and J by 4 bases, and 14 bases separated the two germline ends. The CDR3 length is 14 residues. Germline CDR1 PRHDT, CDR2 FYEKMQ (reference sequence). CDR3 sequence reads: CASSLRVAIYGYTF. The DNA for the CDR3 is TGTGCCAGCAGCCTGCGAGTAGCGATCTATGGCTACACCTTC.

The chain joins TRBV11-3 to TRBJ2-1; tentatively, D is TRBD2 (5 bases). This CDR3 region has 13 residues. V was clipped by 6 bases and J by 3 bases, with 9 bases between them. Per germline, CDR1 SGHNT and CDR2 YENEEA. CDR3 nucleotide sequence: TGTGCCAGCAGTGACTACCGCTACAATGAGCAGTTCTTC. It is translated as CASSDYRYNEQFF.

The chain is built from TRBV29-1 and TRBJ2-3; 7 bases are shared with TRBD2. The CDR3 extends over 14 amino acids. Germline V gives CDR1 SQVTM, CDR2 ANQGSEA. The V segment lost 7 bases and the J segment 3 bases; nucleotides outside the gene matches: 10. The CDR3 DNA sequence: TGCAGCGCTAAGCGGGGCGGACGGACAGATACGCAGTATTTT. Protein: CSAKRGGRTDTQYF.

This clonotype showed up just once. The chain couples TRBV24-1 to TRBJ2-3; tentatively, D is TRBD2 (7 bases). Germline CDR1 KGHDR, CDR2 SFDVKD. The CDR3 runs to 15 residues. Between the trimmed V and J ends, which lost 4 bases and 5 bases, there was a span of 15 bases. The CDR3 sequence is CATSDPGGPGDTQYF. DNA of the CDR3: TGTGCCACCAGTGACCCGGGGGGCCCGGGAGATACGCAGTATTTT.

The rearrangement joins TRBV2 to TRBJ2-3; D remains unclear. Per germline, CDR1 SNHLY and CDR2 FYNNEI. Trimming removed 4 bases at V and 1 base at J, with 15 bases between. This CDR3 spans 16 amino acids. The CDR3 reads CASSGGSPQGTDTQYF. Written as DNA, the CDR3 is TGTGCCAGCAGTGGGGGATCTCCCCAGGGCACAGATACGCAGTATTTT.

CDR3 loop: CATSRDQGVGTQYF. CDR3 DNA: TGTGCCACCAGCAGAGATCAGGGGGTTGGGACGCAGTATTTT. The chain combines TRBV15 with TRBJ2-3; 7 nucleotides line up with TRBD1. The junction had 6 bases not matched to a gene; V was cut back by 0 bases and J by 9 bases. Per the germline V gene, CDR1 is LNHNV and CDR2 is YYDKDF (reference sequence). The CDR3 covers 14 residues. Complete variable domain (other parts from reference TRBV15 and TRBJ2-3): DAMVIQNPRYQVTQFGKPVTLSCSQTLNHNVMYWYQQKSSQAPKLLFHYYDKDFNNEADTPDNFQSRRPNTSFCFLDIRSPGLGDTAMYLCATSRDQGVGTQYFGPGTRLTVL.

V usage is TRBV29-1 and J usage is TRBJ2-5, with TRBD1 identical over 8 bases. V lost 4 bases, J lost 1 base, and 5 bases stayed unmatched. Germline CDR1 SQVTM, CDR2 ANQGSEA. The CDR3 runs 14 residues. CDR3: CSVGLGQGQETQYF. The CDR3, as DNA: TGCAGCGTTGGCCTAGGACAGGGCCAAGAGACCCAGTACTTC.

The chain recombines TRBV14 with TRBJ2-7; 8 nucleotides line up with TRBD1. The CDR3 consists of 15 residues. V lost 2 bases to trimming and J lost 2 bases; unmatched junction nucleotides: 5. The germline CDR1 and CDR2 sequences are SGHDN and FVKESK. The CDR3 protein is CASSQYTGGTYEQYF. The CDR3 DNA reads TGTGCCAGCAGCCAATACACAGGGGGAACCTACGAGCAGTACTTC. Drawing the rest from reference TRBV14 and TRBJ2-7, the complete variable domain is EAGVTQFPSHSVIEKGQTVTLRCDPISGHDNLYWYRRVMGKEIKFLLHFVKESKQDESGMPNNRFLAERTGGTYSTLKVQPAELEDSGVYFCASSQYTGGTYEQYFGPGTRLTVT.